This entry lists 32 T cell receptor beta chains sequenced from one sample in a study of shared clonotypes between healthy human individuals. Profiling relied on immunoSEQ multiplex PCR, and the TCRdb table lists in-frame clones only, not all of them. The sample carries 980,000 or so clones, approximately 80% recorded once. Sequences were obtained from memory CD4+ T cells sorted from blood. The subset was: CD45RA-negative fraction. Receptor source: a man aged 18 to 29 in good health.

This clone was counted a single time. A read error is possible here, since a much larger clone lies one base away. Other DNA sequences in this sample translate to the same CDR3. V usage is TRBV6-5 and J usage is TRBJ1-3, with 7 positions matching TRBD1. This CDR3 is 13 amino acids long. The germline gives CDR1 MNHEY, CDR2 SVGAGI. V shed 6 bases, J shed 1 base, and the junction held 0 bases outside the gene matches. The CDR3, as DNA: TGTGCCAGCAGACAGGGGTCTGGAAACACCATATATTTT. Protein product: CASRQGSGNTIYF.

V gene TRBV7-2 combines with J gene TRBJ2-7; D is ambiguous. Germline assignment: CDR1 SGHTA and CDR2 FQGNSA. This CDR3 contains 13 residues. Deletions cut 0 bases from V and 1 base from J, with 4 bases between. The CDR3 protein is CASSLADSYEQYF. DNA of the CDR3: TGTGCCAGCAGCTTAGCTGATTCCTACGAGCAGTACTTC.

The rearrangement uses TRBV19 and TRBJ1-5, with 8 bases matching TRBD1. In germline, CDR1 is LNHDA, CDR2 SQIVND (reference sequence). V lost 4 bases, J lost 6 bases, and 5 bases stayed unmatched. The CDR3 has 14 residues. The CDR3 DNA is TGTGCCAGTAGTACCCAGGGGGCGAGTCAGCCCCAGCATTTT. The encoded protein is CASSTQGASQPQHF.

CDR3 amino acids: CASMQGPNTGELFF. The CDR3 bases are TGCGCCAGCATGCAGGGCCCGAACACCGGGGAGCTGTTTTTT. The V call is TRBV10-1, the J call TRBJ2-2, with TRBD1 as a possible D gene (5 bases). Trimming shortened V by 7 bases and J by 0 bases, and 9 bases separated the two germline ends. The CDR3 is 14 residues long. Germline V lookup: CDR1 WNHNN, CDR2 SYGVQD (reference sequence).

The CDR3 here is CASSPHGSGANVLTF. The CDR3 DNA reads as TGTGCCAGCAGTCCCCATGGCTCTGGGGCCAACGTCCTGACTTTC. The chain joins TRBV5-6 to TRBJ2-6; D unresolved. V lost 5 bases and J 0 bases, leaving 9 bases between the germline ends. CDR1 SGHDT and CDR2 YYEEEE come from the germline V gene. The CDR3 is made up of 15 amino acids.

The genes are TRBV7-2 and TRBJ2-5, with no clear D. Germline loops: CDR1 SGHTA, CDR2 FQGNSA. The CDR3 is made up of 17 amino acids. Between the trimmed V and J ends, which lost 0 bases and 4 bases, there was a span of 18 bases. The CDR3 reads CASSLAEEASRRETQYF. CDR3 coding DNA: TGTGCCAGCAGCTTAGCGGAAGAGGCCAGCAGGAGAGAGACCCAGTACTTC.

The chain has TRBV10-3 and TRBJ2-1, with D maybe TRBD2 (5 bases). CDR1 is ENHRY, CDR2 SYGVKD, per germline. The V end lost 5 bases, the J end lost 0 bases, and 11 bases lay between the germline ends. This CDR3 has 15 amino acids. CDR3 in amino acids: CAISPSGSSYNEQFF. CDR3 in DNA: TGTGCCATCAGTCCGAGCGGTAGCTCCTACAATGAGCAGTTCTTC.

The chain combines TRBV28 with TRBJ1-2, with D hard to call. Trimming pared 3 bases from V and 5 bases from J, leaving 10 bases between. The germline V gene encodes CDR1 MDHEN and CDR2 SYDVKM. CDR3 length equals 13 residues. This CDR3 reads CASSFPQLYGYTF. CDR3 DNA sequence: TGTGCCAGCAGTTTCCCACAGCTTTATGGCTACACCTTC.

The chain is built from TRBV14 and TRBJ2-7, with 9 bases matching TRBD1. The V gene's germline CDR1 is SGHDN and CDR2 FVKESK. The CDR3 length is 13 residues. V lost 6 bases and J lost 4; bases outside the gene matches: 4. CDR3 DNA: TGTGCCAGCAGGGGACAGGGAAATTACGAGCAGTACTTC. Protein sequence: CASRGQGNYEQYF.

This chain uses TRBV5-1 with TRBJ2-7; 7 bases agree with TRBD2. This CDR3 contains 14 residues. V lost 4 bases and J lost 3; bases outside the gene matches: 7. Looked up from germline, CDR1 is SGHRS and CDR2 is YFSETQ. The CDR3 protein is CASSRTSEYYEQYF. CDR3 DNA: TGCGCCAGCAGCCGGACTAGTGAGTACTACGAGCAGTACTTC.

The chain joins TRBV14 to TRBJ2-1; 8 bases map to TRBD2. Germline-derived CDR1 and CDR2 are SGHDN and FVKESK. With 1 base clipped from V and 4 bases from J, the junction kept 6 bases outside the gene matches. The CDR3 extends over 16 amino acids. The CDR3, as DNA: TGTGCCAGCAGCCAAGCGGGAGGGCCATGGTACAATGAGCAGTTCTTC. As protein: CASSQAGGPWYNEQFF.

The chain joins TRBV9 to TRBJ2-2; no reliable D call. The CDR3 length is 13 residues. Looked up from germline, CDR1 is SGDLS and CDR2 is YYNGEE. The V end was cut by 3 bases, the J end by 9 bases, with 12 bases between. CDR3 in DNA: TGTGCCAGCAGCGGGTCACCTTTGCGGGAGCTGTTTTTT. Protein product: CASSGSPLRELFF.

The chain links TRBV18 to TRBJ1-4; D call uncertain. The ends were cut back, 5 bases at V and 1 base at J, with 5 bases in the middle. The CDR3 spans 13 residues. Germline values: CDR1 KGHSH, CDR2 LQKENI. The CDR3 reads CASSTRTNEKLFF. CDR3 nucleotide sequence: TGTGCCAGCTCAACGAGAACTAATGAAAAACTGTTTTTT.

This chain links TRBV4-1 with TRBJ2-2; 8 bases are a match to TRBD2. The germline CDR1 and CDR2 sequences are MGHRA and YSYEKL. J lost 4 bases, V lost 5 bases, and 6 bases had no gene match. The length of the CDR3 is 15 residues. CDR3 loop: CASSFSGVGTGELFF. Written as DNA, the CDR3 is TGCGCCAGCAGCTTTAGCGGGGTGGGCACCGGGGAGCTGTTTTTT.

J is TRBJ2-1 and V is TRBV14, with D possibly matching TRBD1 (6 bases). CDR1 SGHDN and CDR2 FVKESK come from the germline V gene. The V end was cut by 5 bases, the J end by 8 bases, with 22 bases between. The CDR3 runs 16 residues. The CDR3 nucleotides are TGTGCCAGCAGCTCAGGACAGTTTCTTCTTGGCTATGAGCAGTTCTTC. It specifies CASSSGQFLLGYEQFF.

The table lists this clone with a count of one. V is TRBV18 and J is TRBJ2-3; the match to TRBD2 covers 11 bases. The V and J ends lost 0 bases and 4 bases, in that order; junction bases with no gene match: 12. This CDR3 is built from 19 residues. CDR1 is KGHSH, CDR2 LQKENI, per germline. CDR3 loop: CASSPPEGSGRASADTQYF. CDR3 nucleotides: TGTGCCAGCTCACCACCGGAAGGTAGCGGGAGGGCCAGCGCAGATACGCAGTATTTT.

This chain connects TRBV20-1 to TRBJ1-2, with no clear D. The V gene's germline CDR1 is DFQATT and CDR2 SNEGSKA (reference sequence). The CDR3 has 11 amino acids. V was trimmed by 4 bases and J by 8 bases, leaving 11 bases between them. CDR3 bases: TGCAGTGCTATATTGGTACGAGGCTACACCTTC. Its protein is CSAILVRGYTF.

CDR3 nucleotides: TGTGCCTGGAGTGGGGGGGCGGGCAATTACAATGAGCAGTTCTTC. It is translated as CAWSGGAGNYNEQFF. This rearrangement joins TRBV30 to TRBJ2-1, with D perhaps given as TRBD1 or TRBD2 (6 bases each). V was cut by 1 base and J by 4 bases, with 14 bases left in between. The V gene's germline CDR1 is GTSNPN and CDR2 SVGIG (reference sequence). The CDR3 length is 15 residues.

This rearrangement joins TRBV4-3 to TRBJ2-6; D uncertain. Trimming took 0 bases from V and 1 from J, leaving 10 bases between them. The V gene's germline CDR1 is LGHNA and CDR2 YSLEER. CDR3 size: 17 residues. The CDR3 reads CASSQDLGPSGANVLTF. The CDR3 bases are TGCGCCAGCAGCCAAGATCTAGGGCCATCTGGGGCCAACGTCCTGACTTTC.

This clone showed up just a few times. V is TRBV27 and J is TRBJ2-2; 7 nucleotides align to TRBD1. Germline-derived CDR1 and CDR2 are MNHEY and SMNVEV (reference sequence). Germline trimming cut 6 bases from V and 0 bases from J; bases unmatched to any gene: 13. This CDR3 region has 18 residues. CDR3 region: CASRWDSPGHPNTGELFF. The CDR3 DNA is TGTGCCAGCAGGTGGGACAGCCCGGGTCACCCGAACACCGGGGAGCTGTTTTTT.

This clone was seen a handful of times. At the DNA level, this CDR3 is encoded by other sequences in the same sample as well. J is TRBJ1-3 and V is TRBV5-1; D perhaps matches TRBD1 (6 bases). Trimming removed 4 bases from V and 0 bases from J, with 11 bases in between. The CDR3 totals 15 residues. The germline V gene encodes CDR1 SGHRS and CDR2 YFSETQ. The CDR3 DNA follows: TGCGCCAGCAGCCTCGCAGGGGCCTCTGGAAACACCATATATTTT. Residues: CASSLAGASGNTIYF.

The chain combines TRBV27 with TRBJ2-3, with TRBD2 as a possible D gene (6 bases). This CDR3 spans 15 amino acids. CDR1 and CDR2 (germline): MNHEY, SMNVEV (reference sequence). V was pared by 4 bases and J by 2 bases, with 13 bases between. In DNA, the CDR3 is TGTGCCAGCAGTTCCATGGAGGGTACCACAGATACGCAGTATTTT. Translated: CASSSMEGTTDTQYF.

In this sample, this clone turned up a few times. The same CDR3 is also encoded by other DNA sequences in this sample. This chain joins TRBV5-4 and TRBJ2-2, with 7 positions matching TRBD1. This CDR3 contains 16 residues. Germline-derived CDR1 and CDR2 are SGHNT and YYREEE (reference sequence). V was clipped by 0 bases and J by 2 bases; unmatched bases: 4. DNA of the CDR3: TGTGCCAGCAGCTTGGGGCAGGGGGTAAACACCGGGGAGCTGTTTTTT. Its protein is CASSLGQGVNTGELFF.

A word on this clone: A clone one base away is much larger, so this may be a read error. This sample also contains other DNA sequences that code for the same CDR3. V is TRBV14 and J is TRBJ2-2; D not resolved. Germline V gene sequence: CDR1 SGHDN, CDR2 FVKESK. Trimming removed 3 bases at V and 1 base at J, with 0 bases between. This CDR3 comprises 12 residues. CDR3 region: CASSQNTGELFF. The CDR3 DNA is TGTGCCAGCAGCCAGAACACCGGGGAGCTGTTTTTT.

The V and J genes are TRBV7-8 and TRBJ2-3; D not resolved. V was cut by 1 base and J by 4 bases, with 6 bases left in between. The CDR3 is 13 residues long. Germline values: CDR1 SGHVS, CDR2 FQNEAQ. CDR3 DNA: TGTGCCAGCAGCTTAGGGGCGCCAGATACGCAGTATTTT. The encoded protein is CASSLGAPDTQYF.

The V call is TRBV10-3, the J call TRBJ2-2; TRBD1 aligns across 9 bases. The CDR3 contains 14 residues. Looked up from germline, CDR1 is ENHRY and CDR2 is SYGVKD. The V segment lost 10 bases and the J segment 5 bases; nucleotides outside the gene matches: 8. In DNA, the CDR3 is TGTGCCAGCCGCGGGACAGGGTTGACCGGGGAGCTGTTTTTT. This encodes CASRGTGLTGELFF.

This chain uses TRBV4-1 with TRBJ2-7; D is ambiguous. Trimming pared 0 bases from V and 2 bases from J, leaving 14 bases between. CDR3 length equals 16 residues. Germline CDR1 is MGHRA and CDR2 is YSYEKL. The CDR3 bases are TGCGCCAGCAGCCAAGAAACCAGCGCAATACCCTACGAGCAGTACTTC. This encodes CASSQETSAIPYEQYF.

The CDR3 DNA is TGTGCCAGCAGCTTAGCGCTGGGGGCGGCGGATACGCAGTATTTT. Translating it yields CASSLALGAADTQYF. V gene TRBV7-2 combines with J gene TRBJ2-3; a weak D match, TRBD1 (6 bases). Trimming left V 0 bases short and J 6 bases short, with 13 bases between. The germline V gene encodes CDR1 SGHTA and CDR2 FQGNSA. This CDR3 is 15 amino acids long.

The CDR3 spells CASSQVAGDTDTQYF. In nucleotides, the CDR3 is TGCGCCAGCAGCCAAGTAGCAGGGGACACAGATACGCAGTATTTT. The chain employs TRBV4-3 and TRBJ2-3, with D perhaps TRBD1 (6 bases). Germline CDR1 and CDR2: LGHNA and YSLEER. The CDR3 has 15 amino acids. Trimming took off 1 base at V and 2 bases at J, with 10 bases between the two ends.

This sequence joins TRBV11-2 and TRBJ2-5; tentatively, D is TRBD2 (5 bases). The V end was cut by 5 bases, the J end by 5 bases, with 9 bases between. Germline values: CDR1 SGHAT, CDR2 FQNNGV. The CDR3 extends over 12 amino acids. Here the CDR3 DNA reads TGTGCCAGCAGCATACGAGGGGAGACCCAGTACTTC. Its protein is CASSIRGETQYF.

In the case of this clone: Mismatch with germline at one junction end may stem from a read error. The chain links TRBV30 to TRBJ1-4, with D maybe TRBD1 (5 bases). The CDR3 extends over 14 amino acids. Germline loops: CDR1 GTSNPN, CDR2 SVGIG (reference sequence). DNA of the CDR3: TGTGCCTGGAGTGTAGGGGTGACTAGTGAAAAACTGTTTTTT. Amino acids: CAWSVGVTSEKLFF.

A note on this clone: This sample includes further DNA sequences coding for the same CDR3. This rearrangement joins TRBV5-1 to TRBJ2-3; the match to TRBD2 covers 11 bases. The germline CDR1 and CDR2 sequences are SGHRS and YFSETQ. V lost 5 bases to trimming and J lost 0 bases; unmatched junction nucleotides: 2. This CDR3 contains 15 residues. CDR3 sequence: CASRLAGGSTDTQYF. CDR3 nucleotide sequence: TGCGCCAGCAGATTAGCGGGAGGGAGCACAGATACGCAGTATTTT.